The 12 T cell receptor beta chains below all came from one sample that was sequenced in a study of blood T cell repertoires in COVID-19. The data were produced by immunoSEQ multiplex PCR, yet TCRdb's version contains in-frame clones alone and is incomplete. The sample holds about 110,000 clones, less than 85% seen once. The sequenced sample consisted of peripheral blood. The source of these receptors is a middle-aged woman with acute or convalescent COVID-19.

The chain is built from TRBV6-4 and TRBJ2-1; the match to TRBD1 covers 10 bases. This CDR3 spans 13 amino acids. V was pared by 5 bases and J by 9 bases, with 4 bases of the junction left unmatched. The germline V gene has CDR1 MRHNA and CDR2 SNTAGT. The CDR3 loop is CASSTTGGLEQFF. CDR3 DNA: TGTGCCAGCAGTACGACAGGGGGCCTTGAGCAGTTCTTC.

As to this clone: Other DNA sequences in the same sample also yield this CDR3. The chain joins TRBV7-9 to TRBJ1-2, with a weak D call TRBD1 (6 bases). CDR3 length: 12 residues. The V end was cut by 1 base, the J end by 8 bases, with 8 bases between. The V gene's germline CDR1 is SEHNR and CDR2 FQNEAQ (reference sequence). The CDR3 coding sequence is TGTGCCAGCAGCTTAGGCAGGGGAGGCTACACCTTC. Translated, it gives CASSLGRGGYTF.

The chain couples TRBV12-3 or TRBV12-4 to TRBJ2-1; 9 bases agree with TRBD2. There are 13 residues in the CDR3. J was trimmed by 8 bases and V by 1 base; bases with no gene match: 0. The CDR3 here is CASSLERGDEQFF. The CDR3 DNA is TGTGCCAGCAGTTTAGAGCGGGGGGATGAGCAGTTCTTC.

J is TRBJ1-4 and V is TRBV4-1, with a possible D match to TRBD1 (6 bases). CDR3 length: 15 residues. V gave up 3 bases and J gave up 5 bases, with 13 bases separating them. Germline V gene lookup returns CDR1 MGHRA and CDR2 YSYEKL. The CDR3 reads CASSHPKQGNEKLFF. DNA of the CDR3: TGCGCCAGCAGCCACCCCAAACAGGGCAATGAAAAACTGTTTTTT.

This chain uses TRBV28 with TRBJ2-1, with 11 bases fitting TRBD2. From germline, CDR1 is MDHEN and CDR2 SYDVKM. The CDR3 totals 16 residues. Trimming cost V 5 bases and J 7 bases; bases outside gene matches: 10. CDR3 in amino acids: CASSAAGTSGLNEQFF. CDR3 DNA: TGTGCCAGCAGTGCCGCCGGGACTAGCGGTCTGAATGAGCAGTTCTTC.

This clone has at least ten counts. This chain uses TRBV6-4 with TRBJ2-2; D perhaps matches TRBD2 (7 bases). Germline assignment: CDR1 MRHNA and CDR2 SNTAGT. The CDR3 contains 20 residues. The germline V and J ends were trimmed by 6 bases and 1 base, with 27 bases remaining between them. CDR3 sequence (DNA): TGTGCCAGCAGCGGCTCGGGGAGGGGACACACGATCTTGAACACCGGGGAGCTGTTTTTT. It yields the protein CASSGSGRGHTILNTGELFF.

CDR3 in amino acids: CASSLGRVRGTEAFF. CDR3 sequence (DNA): TGTGCCAGCAGCTTAGGCCGGGTAAGGGGCACTGAAGCTTTCTTT. The genes are TRBV11-2 and TRBJ1-1; D is possibly TRBD1 (5 bases). V was cut by 1 base and J by 4 bases, with 13 bases left in between. Per germline, CDR1 SGHAT and CDR2 FQNNGV. The CDR3 length is 15 residues.

This sequence joins TRBV7-9 and TRBJ2-2; 9 nucleotides line up with TRBD1. This CDR3 has 18 amino acids. V lost 5 bases to trimming and J lost 2 bases; unmatched junction nucleotides: 12. Per germline, CDR1 SEHNR and CDR2 FQNEAQ (reference sequence). CDR3 sequence reads: CASSIGRPGQGNTGELFF. The CDR3 region has the DNA TGTGCCAGCAGCATTGGAAGGCCGGGACAGGGAAACACCGGGGAGCTGTTTTTT.

The rearrangement uses TRBV18 and TRBJ1-6; 7 bases match TRBD1. This CDR3 comprises 13 residues. With 11 bases clipped from V and 6 bases from J, the junction kept 7 bases outside the gene matches. CDR1 is KGHSH and CDR2 is LQKENI in the germline V gene. CDR3: CAGPRGSNSPLHF. CDR3 bases: TGTGCCGGACCCAGGGGGAGTAATTCACCCCTCCACTTT.

CDR3 region: CASSELQGVWNNEQFF. DNA for the CDR3: TGTGCCAGCAGTGAATTACAGGGGGTGTGGAACAATGAGCAGTTCTTC. The rearrangement links TRBV27 to TRBJ2-1, with 8 bases aligning to TRBD1. The V gene end was trimmed by 5 bases and the J gene end by 5 bases; junction bases not matched to a gene: 11. The CDR3 is 16 residues long. Per germline, CDR1 MNHEY and CDR2 SMNVEV (reference sequence).

This clone has just a few counts. This chain links TRBV21-1 with TRBJ2-4; the D call in the table, TRBD1, was not verified against the DNA. TRBV21-1 is reported as a pseudogene. The CDR3 loop spans 17 amino acids. The CDR3 bases are TGTGCCAGCAGCAAAAGCGACAGAACCTTAGCCAAAAACATTCAGTACTTC. Translating it yields CASSKSDRTLAKNIQYF.

The CDR3 here is CASSELEIGTGAYEQYF. For the CDR3, the DNA is TGTGCCAGCAGTGAATTGGAGATCGGGACAGGAGCCTACGAGCAGTACTTC. The chain carries TRBV2 and TRBJ2-7, with 8 bases aligning to TRBD1. This CDR3 region has 17 residues. The trim removed 2 bases at V and 2 bases at J, leaving 11 bases unmatched. CDR1 is SNHLY and CDR2 is FYNNEI in the germline V gene.